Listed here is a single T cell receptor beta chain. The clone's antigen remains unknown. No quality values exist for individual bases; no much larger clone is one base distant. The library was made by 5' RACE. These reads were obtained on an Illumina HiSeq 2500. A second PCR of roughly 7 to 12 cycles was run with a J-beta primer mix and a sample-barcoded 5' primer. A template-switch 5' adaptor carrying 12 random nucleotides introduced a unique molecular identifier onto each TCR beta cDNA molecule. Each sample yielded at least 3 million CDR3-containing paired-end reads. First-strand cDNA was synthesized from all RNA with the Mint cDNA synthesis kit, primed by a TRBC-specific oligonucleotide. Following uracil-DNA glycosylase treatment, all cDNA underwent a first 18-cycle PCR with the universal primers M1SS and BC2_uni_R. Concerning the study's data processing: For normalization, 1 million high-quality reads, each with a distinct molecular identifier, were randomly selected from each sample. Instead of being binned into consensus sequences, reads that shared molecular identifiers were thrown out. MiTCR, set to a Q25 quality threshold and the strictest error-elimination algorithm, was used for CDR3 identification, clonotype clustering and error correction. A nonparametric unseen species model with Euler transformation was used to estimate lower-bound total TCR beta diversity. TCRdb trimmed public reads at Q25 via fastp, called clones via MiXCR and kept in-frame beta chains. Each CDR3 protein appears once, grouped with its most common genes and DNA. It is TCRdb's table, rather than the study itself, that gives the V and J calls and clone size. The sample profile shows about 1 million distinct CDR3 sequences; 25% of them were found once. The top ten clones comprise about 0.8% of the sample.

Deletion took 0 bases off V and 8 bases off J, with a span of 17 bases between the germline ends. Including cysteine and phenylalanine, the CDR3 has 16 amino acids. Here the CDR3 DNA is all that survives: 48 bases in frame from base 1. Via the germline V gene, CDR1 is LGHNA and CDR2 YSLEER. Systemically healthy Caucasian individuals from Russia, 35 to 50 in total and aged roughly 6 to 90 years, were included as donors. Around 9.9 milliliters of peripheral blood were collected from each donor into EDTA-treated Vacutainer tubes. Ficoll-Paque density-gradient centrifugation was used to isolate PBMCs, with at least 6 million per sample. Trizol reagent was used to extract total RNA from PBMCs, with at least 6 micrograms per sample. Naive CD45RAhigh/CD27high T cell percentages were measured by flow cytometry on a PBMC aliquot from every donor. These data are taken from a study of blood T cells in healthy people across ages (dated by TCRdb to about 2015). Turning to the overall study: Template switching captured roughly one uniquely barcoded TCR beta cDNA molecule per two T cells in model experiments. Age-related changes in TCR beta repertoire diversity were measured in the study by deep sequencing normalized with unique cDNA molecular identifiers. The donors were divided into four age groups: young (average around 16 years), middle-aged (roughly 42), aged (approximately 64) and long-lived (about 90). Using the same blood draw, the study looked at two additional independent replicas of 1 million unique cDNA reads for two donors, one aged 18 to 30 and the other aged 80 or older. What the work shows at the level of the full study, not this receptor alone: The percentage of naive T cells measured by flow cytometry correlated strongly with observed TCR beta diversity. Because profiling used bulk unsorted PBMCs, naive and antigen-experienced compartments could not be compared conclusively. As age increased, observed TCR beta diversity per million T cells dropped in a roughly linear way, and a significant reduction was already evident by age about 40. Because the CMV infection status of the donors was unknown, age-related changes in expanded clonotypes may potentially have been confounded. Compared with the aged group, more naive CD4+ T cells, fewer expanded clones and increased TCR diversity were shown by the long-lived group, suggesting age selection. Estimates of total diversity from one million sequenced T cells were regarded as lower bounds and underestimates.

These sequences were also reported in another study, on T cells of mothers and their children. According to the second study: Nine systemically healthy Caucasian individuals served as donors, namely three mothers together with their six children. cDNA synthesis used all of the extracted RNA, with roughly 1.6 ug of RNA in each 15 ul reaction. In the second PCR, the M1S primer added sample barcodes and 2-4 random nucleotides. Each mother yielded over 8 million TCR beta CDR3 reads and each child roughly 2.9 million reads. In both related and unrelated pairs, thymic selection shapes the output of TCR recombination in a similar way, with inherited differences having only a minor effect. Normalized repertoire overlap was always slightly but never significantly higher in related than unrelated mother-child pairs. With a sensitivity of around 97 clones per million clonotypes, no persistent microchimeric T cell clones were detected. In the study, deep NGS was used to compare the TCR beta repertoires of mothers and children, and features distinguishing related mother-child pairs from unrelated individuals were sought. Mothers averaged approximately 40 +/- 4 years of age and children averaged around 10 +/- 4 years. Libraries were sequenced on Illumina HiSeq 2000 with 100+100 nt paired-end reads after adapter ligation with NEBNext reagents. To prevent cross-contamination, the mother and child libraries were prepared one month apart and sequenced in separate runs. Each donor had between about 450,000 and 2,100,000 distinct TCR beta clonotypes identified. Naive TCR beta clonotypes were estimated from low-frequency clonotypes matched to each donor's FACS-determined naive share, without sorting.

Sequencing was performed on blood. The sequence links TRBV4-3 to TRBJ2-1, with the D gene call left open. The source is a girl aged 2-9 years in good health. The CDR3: CASSQDSARVGHEQFF. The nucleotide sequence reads TGCGCCAGCAGCCAAGATTCGGCTAGAGTTGGTCATGAGCAGTTCTTC.